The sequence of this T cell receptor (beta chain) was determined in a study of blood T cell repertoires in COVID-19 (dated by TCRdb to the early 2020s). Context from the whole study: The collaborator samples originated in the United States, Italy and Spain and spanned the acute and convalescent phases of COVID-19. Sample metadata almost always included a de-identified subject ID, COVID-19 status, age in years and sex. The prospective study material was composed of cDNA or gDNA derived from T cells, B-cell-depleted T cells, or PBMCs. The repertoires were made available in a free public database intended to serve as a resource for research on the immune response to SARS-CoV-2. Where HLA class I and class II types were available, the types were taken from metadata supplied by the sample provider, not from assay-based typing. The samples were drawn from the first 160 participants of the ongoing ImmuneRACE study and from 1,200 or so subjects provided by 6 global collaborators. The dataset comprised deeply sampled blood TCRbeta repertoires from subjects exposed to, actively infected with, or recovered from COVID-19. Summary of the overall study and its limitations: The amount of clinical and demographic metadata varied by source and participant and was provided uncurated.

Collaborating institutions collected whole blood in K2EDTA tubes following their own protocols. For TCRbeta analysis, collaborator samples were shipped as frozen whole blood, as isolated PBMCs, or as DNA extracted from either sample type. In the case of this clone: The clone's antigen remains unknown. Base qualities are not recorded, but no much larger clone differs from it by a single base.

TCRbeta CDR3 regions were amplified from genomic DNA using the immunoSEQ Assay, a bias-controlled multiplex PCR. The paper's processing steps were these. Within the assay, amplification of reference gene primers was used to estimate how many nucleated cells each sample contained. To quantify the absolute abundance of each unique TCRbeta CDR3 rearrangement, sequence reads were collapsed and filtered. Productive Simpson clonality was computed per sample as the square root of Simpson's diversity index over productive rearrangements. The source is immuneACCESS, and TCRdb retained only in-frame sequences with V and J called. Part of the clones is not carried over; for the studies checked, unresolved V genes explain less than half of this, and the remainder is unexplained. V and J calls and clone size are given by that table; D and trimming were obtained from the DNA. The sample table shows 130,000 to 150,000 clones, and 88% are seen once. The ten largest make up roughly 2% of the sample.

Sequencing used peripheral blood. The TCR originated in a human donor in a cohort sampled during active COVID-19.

The DNA reads TGTGCCAGCAGTCTTAGAGGCGCGGGACTGGTTAATTCACCCCTCCACTTT. It is translated as CASSLRGAGLVNSPLHF. In this chain, TRBV7-2 is recombined with TRBJ1-6, and possibly TRBD1, on 5 matching bases. The CDR3 measures 17 amino acids from cysteine to phenylalanine. CDR3 DNA is the only sequence kept; it has 51 bases, read in frame from the first base. V and J are truncated by 6 bases and 6 bases respectively, leaving an intervening sequence of 21 bases. The CDR1 and CDR2 encoded by the germline V gene are SGHTA and FQGNSA.